Sequencing of this TCR beta chain was carried out in a study of T cell changes during pregnancy in multiple sclerosis. The assay was immunoSEQ multiplex PCR, and TCRdb's table has in-frame clones only and misses some. The sample shows about 93,000 clones, almost 95% of them seen only once. This material consisted of peripheral blood, taken after pregnancy. This sequence originates from a female donor with multiple sclerosis, enrolled in a pregnancy study.

CDR3 sequence reads: CASSPGTNTEAFF. The CDR3 DNA reads TGTGCCAGCTCACCAGGCACGAACACTGAAGCTTTCTTT. J is TRBJ1-1 and V is TRBV18; no clear D. There are 13 residues in the CDR3. Between the trimmed V and J ends, which lost 2 bases and 1 base, there was a span of 5 bases. The germline V gene has CDR1 KGHSH and CDR2 LQKENI.